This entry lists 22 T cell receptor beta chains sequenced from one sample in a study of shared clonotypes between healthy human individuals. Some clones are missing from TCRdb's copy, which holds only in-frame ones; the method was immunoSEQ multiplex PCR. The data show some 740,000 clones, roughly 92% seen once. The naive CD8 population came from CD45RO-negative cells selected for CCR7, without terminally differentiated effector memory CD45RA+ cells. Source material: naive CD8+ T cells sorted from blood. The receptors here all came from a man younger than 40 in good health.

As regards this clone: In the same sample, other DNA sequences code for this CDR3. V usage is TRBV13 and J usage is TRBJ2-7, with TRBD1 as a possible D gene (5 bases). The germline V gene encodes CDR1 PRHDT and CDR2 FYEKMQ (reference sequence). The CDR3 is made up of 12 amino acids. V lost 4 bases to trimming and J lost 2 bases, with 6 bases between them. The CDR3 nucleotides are TGTGCCAGCAGCTCAGGGACCTACGAGCAGTACTTC. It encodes CASSSGTYEQYF.

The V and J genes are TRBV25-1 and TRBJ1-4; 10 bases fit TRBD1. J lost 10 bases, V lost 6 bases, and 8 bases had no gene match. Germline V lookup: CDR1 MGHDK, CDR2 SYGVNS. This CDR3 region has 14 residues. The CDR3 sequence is CASSMTGGAGKLFF. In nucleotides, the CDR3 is TGTGCCAGCAGCATGACAGGGGGCGCGGGAAAACTGTTTTTT.

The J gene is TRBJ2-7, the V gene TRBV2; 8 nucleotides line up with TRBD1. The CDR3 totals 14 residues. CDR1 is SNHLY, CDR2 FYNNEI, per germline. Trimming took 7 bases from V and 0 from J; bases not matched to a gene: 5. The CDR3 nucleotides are TGTGCCAGCACTCCCGGGACAGGCTCCTACGAGCAGTACTTC. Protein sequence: CASTPGTGSYEQYF.

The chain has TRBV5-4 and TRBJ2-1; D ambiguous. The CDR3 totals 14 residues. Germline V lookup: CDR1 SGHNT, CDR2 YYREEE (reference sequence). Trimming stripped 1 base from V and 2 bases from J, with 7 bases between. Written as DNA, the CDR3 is TGTGCCAGCAGCTTGCCAGTAACCTACAATGAGCAGTTCTTC. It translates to CASSLPVTYNEQFF.

CDR3 bases: TGTGCCAGCAGCTTATGGGCCAACACCGAGGGAAACACCATATATTTT. This translates into CASSLWANTEGNTIYF. This chain links TRBV13 with TRBJ1-3; the D is unclear. CDR3 length: 16 amino acids. Germline CDR1 reads PRHDT; CDR2 reads FYEKMQ (reference sequence). The V end was cut by 2 bases, the J end by 4 bases, with 15 bases between.

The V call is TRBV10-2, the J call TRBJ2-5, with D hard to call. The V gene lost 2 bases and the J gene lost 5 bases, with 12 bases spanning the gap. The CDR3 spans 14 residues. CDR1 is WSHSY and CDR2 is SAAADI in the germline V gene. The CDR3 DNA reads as TGCGCCAGCAGTGAGATAGGAGTCCATGAGACCCAGTACTTC. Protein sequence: CASSEIGVHETQYF.

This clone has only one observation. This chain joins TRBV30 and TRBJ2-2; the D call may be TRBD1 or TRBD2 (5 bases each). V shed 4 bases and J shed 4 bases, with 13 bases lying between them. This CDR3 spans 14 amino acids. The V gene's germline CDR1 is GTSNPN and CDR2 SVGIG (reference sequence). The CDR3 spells CAWKSRESTGELFF. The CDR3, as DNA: TGTGCCTGGAAGTCCAGGGAGAGCACCGGGGAGCTGTTTTTT.

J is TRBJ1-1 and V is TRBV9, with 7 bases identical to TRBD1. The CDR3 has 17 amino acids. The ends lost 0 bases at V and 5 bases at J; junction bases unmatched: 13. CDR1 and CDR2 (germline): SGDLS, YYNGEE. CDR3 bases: TGTGCCAGCAGCGTAGCCCCCCTAAACAGGGGTGAGACTGAAGCTTTCTTT. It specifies CASSVAPLNRGETEAFF.

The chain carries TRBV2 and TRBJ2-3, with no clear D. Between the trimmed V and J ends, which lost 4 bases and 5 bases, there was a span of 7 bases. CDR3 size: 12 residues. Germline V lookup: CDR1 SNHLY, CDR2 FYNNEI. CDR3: CASSVSGDTQYF. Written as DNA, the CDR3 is TGTGCCAGCAGTGTCTCCGGAGATACGCAGTATTTT.

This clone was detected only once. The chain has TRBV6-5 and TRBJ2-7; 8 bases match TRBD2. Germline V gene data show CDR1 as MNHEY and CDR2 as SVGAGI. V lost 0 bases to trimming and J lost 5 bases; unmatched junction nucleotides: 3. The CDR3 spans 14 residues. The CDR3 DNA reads TGTGCCAGCAGTTACTCGGCGGGAGGAGACGAGCAGTACTTC. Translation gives CASSYSAGGDEQYF.

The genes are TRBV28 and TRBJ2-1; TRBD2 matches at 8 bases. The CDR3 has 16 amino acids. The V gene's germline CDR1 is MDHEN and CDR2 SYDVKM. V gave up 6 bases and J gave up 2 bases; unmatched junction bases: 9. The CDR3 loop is CASRRPGTSPYNEQFF. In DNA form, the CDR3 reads TGTGCCAGCAGGAGGCCCGGGACTAGTCCCTACAATGAGCAGTTCTTC.

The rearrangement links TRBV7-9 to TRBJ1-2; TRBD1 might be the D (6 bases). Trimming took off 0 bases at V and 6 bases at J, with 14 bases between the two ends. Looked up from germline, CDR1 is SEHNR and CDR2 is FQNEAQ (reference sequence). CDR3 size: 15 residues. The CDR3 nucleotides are TGTGCCAGCAGCTTAGCCTTCGGACAGCCTGATGGCTACACCTTC. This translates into CASSLAFGQPDGYTF.

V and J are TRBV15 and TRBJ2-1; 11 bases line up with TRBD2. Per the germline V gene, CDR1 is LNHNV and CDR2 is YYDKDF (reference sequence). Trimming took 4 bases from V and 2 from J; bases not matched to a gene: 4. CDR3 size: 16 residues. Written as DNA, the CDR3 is TGTGCCACCAGCACCTTTAGCGGGAGGGCCTACAATGAGCAGTTCTTC. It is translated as CATSTFSGRAYNEQFF.

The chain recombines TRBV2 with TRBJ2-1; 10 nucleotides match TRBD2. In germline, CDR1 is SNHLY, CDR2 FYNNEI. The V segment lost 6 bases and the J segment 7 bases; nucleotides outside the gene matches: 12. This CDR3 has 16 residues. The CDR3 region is CASRITSSGSINEQFF. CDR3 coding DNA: TGTGCCAGCAGGATAACTTCTAGCGGGAGTATTAATGAGCAGTTCTTC.

CDR3 residues: CSVLEGTNEKLFF. The CDR3 DNA follows: TGCAGCGTATTAGAAGGGACTAATGAAAAACTGTTTTTT. The rearrangement uses TRBV29-1 and TRBJ1-4; D remains unclear. The V gene's germline CDR1 is SQVTM and CDR2 ANQGSEA. The CDR3 loop spans 13 amino acids. V gave up 6 bases and J gave up 2 bases, with 10 bases separating them. The full variable domain, in which reference TRBV29-1 and TRBJ1-4 provide the parts outside the CDR3, is SAVISQKPSRDICQRGTSLTIQCQVDSQVTMMFWYRQQPGQSLTLIATANQGSEATYESGFVIDKFPISRPNLTFSTLTVSNMSPEDSSIYLCSVLEGTNEKLFFGSGTQLSVL.

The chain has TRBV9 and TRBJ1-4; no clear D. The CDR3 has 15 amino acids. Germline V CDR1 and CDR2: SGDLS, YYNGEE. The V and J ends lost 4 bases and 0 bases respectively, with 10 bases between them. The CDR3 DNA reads TGTGCCAGCAGCACCGGGGATGCAACTAATGAAAAACTGTTTTTT. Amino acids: CASSTGDATNEKLFF.

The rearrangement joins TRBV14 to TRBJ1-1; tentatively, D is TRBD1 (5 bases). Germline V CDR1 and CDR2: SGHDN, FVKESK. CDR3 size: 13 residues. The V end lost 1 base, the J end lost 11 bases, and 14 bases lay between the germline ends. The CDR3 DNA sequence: TGTGCCAGCAGCCAAGGTCGTAGGGGCCAGGCTTTCTTT. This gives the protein CASSQGRRGQAFF.

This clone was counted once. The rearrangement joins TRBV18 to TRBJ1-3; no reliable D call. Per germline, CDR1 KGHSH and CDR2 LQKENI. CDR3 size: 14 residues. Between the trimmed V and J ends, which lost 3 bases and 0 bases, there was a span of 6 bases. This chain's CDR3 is CASSPPDSGNTIYF. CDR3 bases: TGTGCCAGCTCACCCCCAGACTCTGGAAACACCATATATTTT. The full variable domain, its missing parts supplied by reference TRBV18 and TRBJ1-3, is NAGVMQNPRHLVRRRGQEARLRCSPMKGHSHVYWYRQLPEEGLKFMVYLQKENIIDESGMPKERFSAEFPKEGPSILRIQQVVRGDSAAYFCASSPPDSGNTIYFGEGSWLTVV.

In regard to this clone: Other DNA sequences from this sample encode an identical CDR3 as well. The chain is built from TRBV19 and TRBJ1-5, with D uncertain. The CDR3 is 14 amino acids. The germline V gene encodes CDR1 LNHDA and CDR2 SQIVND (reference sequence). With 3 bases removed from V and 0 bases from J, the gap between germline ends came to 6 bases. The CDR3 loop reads CASSIGYSNQPQHF. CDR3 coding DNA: TGTGCCAGTAGTATCGGGTATAGCAATCAGCCCCAGCATTTT. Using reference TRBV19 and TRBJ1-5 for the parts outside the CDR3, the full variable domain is DGGITQSPKYLFRKEGQNVTLSCEQNLNHDAMYWYRQDPGQGLRLIYYSQIVNDFQKGDIAEGYSVSREKKESFPLTVTSAQKNPTAFYLCASSIGYSNQPQHFGDGTRLSIL.

The CDR3 spells CASSFSGMHNEQFF. The CDR3 bases are TGTGCCAGCAGTTTTAGCGGGATGCACAATGAGCAGTTCTTC. The rearrangement links TRBV27 to TRBJ2-1, with 8 nucleotides matching TRBD2. The germline V gene has CDR1 MNHEY and CDR2 SMNVEV (reference sequence). The CDR3 is made up of 14 amino acids. V was pared by 3 bases and J by 5 bases, with 3 bases of the junction left unmatched.

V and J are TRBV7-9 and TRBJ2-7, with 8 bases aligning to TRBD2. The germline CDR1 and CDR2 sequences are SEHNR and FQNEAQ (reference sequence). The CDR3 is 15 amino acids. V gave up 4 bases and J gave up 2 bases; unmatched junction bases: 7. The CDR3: CASSSSFGGAYEQYF. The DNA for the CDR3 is TGTGCCAGCAGCTCCTCTTTCGGGGGGGCCTACGAGCAGTACTTC. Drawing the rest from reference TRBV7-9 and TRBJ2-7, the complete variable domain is DTGVSQNPRHKITKRGQNVTFRCDPISEHNRLYWYRQTLGQGPEFLTYFQNEAQLEKSRLLSDRFSAERPKGSFSTLEIQRTEQGDSAMYLCASSSSFGGAYEQYFGPGTRLTVT.

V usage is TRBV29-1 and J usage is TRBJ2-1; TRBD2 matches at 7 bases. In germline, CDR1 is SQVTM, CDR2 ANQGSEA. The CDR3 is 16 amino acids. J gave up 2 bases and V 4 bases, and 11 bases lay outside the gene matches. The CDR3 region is CSVAGSSGLPYNEQFF. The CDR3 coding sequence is TGCAGCGTTGCTGGGTCTAGCGGATTACCCTACAATGAGCAGTTCTTC.